A single sample gave rise to the 17 T cell receptor beta chains below, sequenced in a study of T cells in Graves' hyperthyroidism and ophthalmopathy. The CDR3 regions of TCR beta were amplified from RNA transcripts. The HTBI primer set drove a first-round RT-PCR of the TCR CDR3. MiXCR, applied by TCRdb to the multiplex PCR reads, yields one record per CDR3 protein. Among about 420,000 distinct CDR3 sequences, around 13% were seen once, and the ten largest hold 5.3%. Sequenced: blood. These receptor sequences come from a woman aged 18-35 years with Graves' hyperthyroidism.

This clonotype was observed many times. J is TRBJ1-1 and V is TRBV29-1; the D gene is possibly TRBD1 (5 bases). This CDR3 comprises 13 residues. The V end lost 3 bases, the J end lost 0 bases, and 8 bases lay between the germline ends. CDR1 is SQVTM, CDR2 ANQGSEA, per germline. The CDR3 nucleotides are TGCAGCGTTGATAGGGGCGTGAACACTGAAGCTTTCTTT. Residues: CSVDRGVNTEAFF. Supplemented by reference TRBV29-1 and TRBJ1-1, the full variable domain reads SAVISQKPSRDICQRGTSLTIQCQVDSQVTMMFWYRQQPGQSLTLIATANQGSEATYESGFVIDKFPISRPNLTFSTLTVSNMSPEDSSIYLCSVDRGVNTEAFFGQGTRLTVV.

This clonotype was seen at least ten times. The CDR3 DNA reads as TGTGCCAGCGGCGGGGACAGGAACTACAATGAGCAGTTCTTC. Residues: CASGGDRNYNEQFF. The chain carries TRBV2 and TRBJ2-1, with TRBD1 matching 8 bases. V lost 8 bases, J lost 3 bases, and 6 bases stayed unmatched. In germline, CDR1 is SNHLY, CDR2 FYNNEI. The CDR3 has 14 residues.

The chain combines TRBV6-1 with TRBJ2-3, with 11 bases matching TRBD2. V dropped 5 bases and J dropped 10; count of bases not matched to a gene: 8. The CDR3 sequence is 14 residues long. Germline V gives CDR1 MNHNS, CDR2 SASEGT. The CDR3 loop reads CASSWASGRRAQYF. DNA for the CDR3: TGTGCCAGCAGTTGGGCTAGCGGGAGGCGGGCGCAGTATTTT.

The chain couples TRBV15 to TRBJ2-7; no firm D call. Germline V gene data show CDR1 as LNHNV and CDR2 as YYDKDF (reference sequence). V lost 5 bases to trimming and J lost 3 bases, with 8 bases between them. This CDR3 is 12 amino acids long. The CDR3 region is CATSYLDYEQYF. The CDR3 DNA reads TGTGCCACCAGCTACTTGGACTACGAGCAGTACTTC.

This clonotype turned up a few times. V gene TRBV12-3 or TRBV12-4 combines with J gene TRBJ2-2; the D gene is possibly TRBD2 (5 bases). The germline V and J ends were trimmed by 2 bases and 8 bases, with 12 bases remaining between them. The CDR3 loop spans 14 amino acids. The DNA of the CDR3 is TGTGCCAGCAGTTTAACGGACTCCCCAGGGGAGCTGTTTTTT. Translation: CASSLTDSPGELFF.

This clonotype was observed a handful of times. The chain is built from TRBV20-1 and TRBJ1-1; no reliable D call. Germline CDR1 DFQATT, CDR2 SNEGSKA (reference sequence). V gave up 3 bases and J gave up 0 bases, with 8 bases separating them. CDR3 size: 13 residues. CDR3 sequence reads: CSASSLMNTEAFF. The CDR3 DNA is TGCAGTGCTAGTAGCCTAATGAACACTGAAGCTTTCTTT.

This clonotype was found many times. The rearrangement links TRBV28 to TRBJ2-3; possibly TRBD1 for D (6 bases). The germline V gene encodes CDR1 MDHEN and CDR2 SYDVKM. CDR3 length: 15 residues. Deletions cut 5 bases from V and 2 bases from J, with 14 bases between. Here the CDR3 DNA reads TGTGCCAGCAGTATCACACAGGGATTCACAGATACGCAGTATTTT. This sequence encodes CASSITQGFTDTQYF.

This clonotype was found many times. This chain links TRBV19 with TRBJ1-1; no definite D call. CDR1 is LNHDA, CDR2 SQIVND, per germline (reference sequence). This CDR3 is 14 amino acids long. With 7 bases removed from V and 1 base from J, the gap between germline ends came to 13 bases. CDR3 in DNA: TGTGCCAGTACCCCGAGGCAGTCGAACACTGAAGCTTTCTTT. Its translation is CASTPRQSNTEAFF.

V and J are TRBV20-1 and TRBJ2-1; 11 nucleotides line up with TRBD2. The CDR3 runs to 13 residues. Germline values: CDR1 DFQATT, CDR2 SNEGSKA (reference sequence). J gave up 15 bases and V 3 bases, and 10 bases lay outside the gene matches. The CDR3: CSASALAGGGRFF. CDR3 coding DNA: TGCAGTGCTAGTGCCCTAGCGGGAGGCGGGAGGTTCTTC.

Only a few counts were recorded for this clonotype. This rearrangement joins TRBV6-1 to TRBJ1-1; 7 positions agree with TRBD1. From germline, CDR1 is MNHNS and CDR2 SASEGT. Trimming cost V 6 bases and J 5 bases; bases outside gene matches: 12. CDR3 length: 15 residues. The CDR3 loop reads CASSHTQTGRTEAFF. CDR3 coding DNA: TGTGCCAGCAGCCACACTCAGACAGGGCGTACTGAAGCTTTCTTT.

V usage is TRBV7-9 and J usage is TRBJ2-3; the match to TRBD2 covers 8 bases. With 6 bases clipped from V and 6 bases from J, the junction kept 11 bases outside the gene matches. Germline loops: CDR1 SEHNR, CDR2 FQNEAQ (reference sequence). This CDR3 contains 15 residues. The CDR3 nucleotides read TGTGCCAGCAGAGAAGCGGGAGTGCGTTCTGATACGCAGTATTTT. Translation: CASREAGVRSDTQYF.

The sample holds many counts of this clonotype. This chain connects TRBV30 to TRBJ1-1, with D possibly being TRBD1 (5 bases). The V end lost 8 bases, the J end lost 0 bases, and 13 bases lay between the germline ends. The CDR3 contains 13 residues. Germline V gene data show CDR1 as GTSNPN and CDR2 as SVGIG (reference sequence). The chain's CDR3 is CAASPGLNTEAFF. The CDR3 DNA reads as TGTGCCGCATCTCCAGGGCTGAACACTGAAGCTTTCTTT.

This clonotype was observed at least ten times. The chain is built from TRBV5-1 and TRBJ1-2; D gene uncertain. The CDR3 loop spans 13 amino acids. The V end lost 1 base, the J end lost 3 bases, and 7 bases lay between the germline ends. Germline V gene data show CDR1 as SGHRS and CDR2 as YFSETQ. CDR3 in DNA: TGCGCCAGCAGCTTGTCCGCGGACTATGGCTACACCTTC. Translating it yields CASSLSADYGYTF. The variable domain in full, completed from reference TRBV5-1 and TRBJ1-2, reads KAGVTQTPRYLIKTRGQQVTLSCSPISGHRSVSWYQQTPGQGLQFLFEYFSETQRNKGNFPGRFSGRQFSNSRSEMNVSTLELGDSALYLCASSLSADYGYTFGSGTRLTVV.

In the case of this clonotype: A much larger clone is a single base away; this may be a read error. The rearrangement uses TRBV5-1 and TRBJ1-1; the D gene is possibly TRBD1 (5 bases). The V end was cut by 7 bases, the J end by 0 bases, with 16 bases between. CDR1 is SGHRS and CDR2 is YFSETQ in the germline V gene. The CDR3 runs 15 residues. The CDR3 coding sequence is TGCGCCAGCGGCATTTACAGGAACATGAACACTGAAGCTTTCTTT. Translated, it gives CASGIYRNMNTEAFF.

Ten or more counts support this clonotype. The rearrangement joins TRBV20-1 to TRBJ2-5; D is uncertain. Per germline, CDR1 DFQATT and CDR2 SNEGSKA (reference sequence). V lost 0 bases and J lost 1, with 12 bases in between. CDR3 length: 15 amino acids. In DNA, the CDR3 is TGCAGTGCTAGAGATCCGCGGTCGGCCCAAGAGACCCAGTACTTC. Protein product: CSARDPRSAQETQYF.

The chain joins TRBV4-2 to TRBJ2-1, with 7 nucleotides matching TRBD2. The CDR3 runs 17 residues. Germline-derived CDR1 and CDR2 are LGHNA and YNFKEQ. The V and J ends lost 0 bases and 2 bases, in that order; junction bases with no gene match: 7. This chain's CDR3 is CASSQDGAGEAYNEQFF. The CDR3 DNA is TGTGCCAGCAGCCAAGATGGGGCGGGAGAAGCCTACAATGAGCAGTTCTTC.

This clonotype was seen only a few times. The chain carries TRBV18 and TRBJ1-3; D may be TRBD1 (5 bases). The germline V gene has CDR1 KGHSH and CDR2 LQKENI. V was clipped by 2 bases and J by 3 bases, with 11 bases between them. This CDR3 contains 15 residues. The DNA for the CDR3 is TGTGCCAGCTCACCAGGGGCAGGGAGTGGAAACACCATATATTTT. Translating gives CASSPGAGSGNTIYF.